This entry lists 5 T cell receptor beta chains sequenced from one sample in a study of T cells after posttransplantation cyclophosphamide. The table came from immunoSEQ multiplex PCR; TCRdb's copy has only in-frame clones and leaves some out. This sample has some 40,000 clones, each found more than once. Input material: PBMCs. The receptors here all came from a man in his forties or fifties in good health, CMV-negative, and a related stem cell transplant donor.

This clone was seen ten or more times. This rearrangement joins TRBV7-6 to TRBJ1-1, with D maybe TRBD1 (5 bases). The CDR3 length is 13 residues. The V gene lost 5 bases and the J gene lost 1 base, with 8 bases spanning the gap. Germline V CDR1 and CDR2: SGHVS, FNYEAQ. The CDR3 region has the DNA TGTGCCAGCAGCAAGGACACGAACACTGAAGCTTTCTTT. Translated: CASSKDTNTEAFF.

This clone occurred many times. The rearrangement links TRBV10-3 to TRBJ2-2; a weak D match, TRBD1 (6 bases). The V end lost 6 bases, the J end lost 11 bases, and 19 bases lay between the germline ends. Per the germline V gene, CDR1 is ENHRY and CDR2 is SYGVKD. The CDR3 runs 14 residues. CDR3 region: CAIRPGTGPRELFF. CDR3 coding DNA: TGTGCCATCAGGCCCGGCACAGGGCCGCGAGAGCTGTTTTTT.

This clone was counted at least ten times. The J gene is TRBJ2-4, the V gene TRBV11-3; unclear D gene. The CDR3 has 14 amino acids. Germline V lookup: CDR1 SGHNT, CDR2 YENEEA. Trimming shortened V by 1 base and J by 8 bases, and 12 bases separated the two germline ends. CDR3 bases: TGTGCCAGCAGCTTAGGGTTTAGCACTGACATTCAGTACTTC. Translating it yields CASSLGFSTDIQYF.

The table lists this clone with many counts. The chain's CDR3 is CASSIVMNTEAFF. CDR3 nucleotide sequence: TGTGCCAGTAGTATAGTCATGAACACTGAAGCTTTCTTT. The rearrangement joins TRBV19 to TRBJ1-1, with unresolved D. Trimming cost V 1 base and J 0 bases, with 3 bases left between them. The CDR3 is made up of 13 amino acids. Germline values: CDR1 LNHDA, CDR2 SQIVND (reference sequence).

The sample holds many counts of this clone. In DNA, the CDR3 is TGTGCCAGCAGCGTAGGGGCTAACGCAGAGACCCAGTACTTC. Protein sequence: CASSVGANAETQYF. This sequence joins TRBV9 and TRBJ2-5; no clear D gene. The V gene lost 0 bases and the J gene lost 4 bases, with 10 bases spanning the gap. The CDR3 consists of 14 residues. CDR1 SGDLS and CDR2 YYNGEE come from the germline V gene.